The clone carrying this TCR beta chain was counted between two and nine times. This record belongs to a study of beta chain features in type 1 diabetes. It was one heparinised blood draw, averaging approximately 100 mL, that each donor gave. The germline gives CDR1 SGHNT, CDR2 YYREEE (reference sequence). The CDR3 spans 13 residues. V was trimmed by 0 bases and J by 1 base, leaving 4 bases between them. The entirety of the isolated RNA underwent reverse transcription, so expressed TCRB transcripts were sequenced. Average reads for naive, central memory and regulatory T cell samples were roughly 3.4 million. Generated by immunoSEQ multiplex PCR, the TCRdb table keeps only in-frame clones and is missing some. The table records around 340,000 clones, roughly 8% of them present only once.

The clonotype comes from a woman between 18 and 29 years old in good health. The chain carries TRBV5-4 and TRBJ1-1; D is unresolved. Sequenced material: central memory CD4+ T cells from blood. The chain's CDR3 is CASSLDTNTEAFF. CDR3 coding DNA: TGTGCCAGCAGCTTGGACACGAACACTGAAGCTTTCTTT.